One sample yielded the 12 T cell receptor beta chains listed below, sequenced in a study of T cells in narcolepsy. Sequencing was performed with immunoSEQ multiplex PCR; in TCRdb, only in-frame clones are kept and a portion is missing. The table shows roughly 30,000 clones, with under 85% occurring only once. Sequencing was done on a sample of memory (CD45RA-) CD4+ T cells from blood. The receptors were sampled from a human donor in good health.

This chain uses TRBV19 with TRBJ1-5; 7 positions match TRBD1. The length of the CDR3 is 14 residues. J was trimmed by 7 bases and V by 4 bases; bases with no gene match: 7. CDR1 is LNHDA, CDR2 SQIVND, per germline (reference sequence). The CDR3 spells CASSNQGERQPQHF. The CDR3 DNA is TGTGCCAGTAGTAACCAGGGGGAACGGCAGCCCCAGCATTTT.

This rearrangement joins TRBV5-1 to TRBJ1-6, with 8 bases identical to TRBD1. Trimming removed 4 bases from V and 6 bases from J; junction bases left unmatched: 9. This CDR3 has 16 amino acids. Germline V CDR1 and CDR2: SGHRS, YFSETQ. The CDR3 reads CASSQDQGAANSPLHF. CDR3 in DNA: TGCGCCAGCAGCCAGGATCAGGGGGCGGCTAATTCACCCCTCCACTTT. Filled out from reference TRBV5-1 and TRBJ1-6, the complete variable domain reads KAGVTQTPRYLIKTRGQQVTLSCSPISGHRSVSWYQQTPGQGLQFLFEYFSETQRNKGNFPGRFSGRQFSNSRSEMNVSTLELGDSALYLCASSQDQGAANSPLHFGNGTRLTVT.

This sequence joins TRBV19 and TRBJ2-3; no clear D. V lost 10 bases, J lost 2 bases, and 13 bases lay in between. This CDR3 is 13 amino acids long. Germline V gene lookup returns CDR1 LNHDA and CDR2 SQIVND (reference sequence). The chain's CDR3 is CATEDGYTDTQYF. The CDR3 DNA sequence: TGTGCCACCGAGGACGGATACACAGATACGCAGTATTTT.

This clone was picked up a small number of times. The chain combines TRBV5-6 with TRBJ2-2; D is uncertain. V was clipped by 2 bases and J by 5 bases, with 10 bases between them. CDR1 and CDR2 (germline): SGHDT, YYEEEE. This CDR3 is 14 amino acids long. DNA for the CDR3: TGTGCCAGCAGCTTTCCCGGACGGACCGGGGAGCTGTTTTTT. Its protein product is CASSFPGRTGELFF.

V usage is TRBV30 and J usage is TRBJ1-1; weak D call: TRBD1 (5 bases). The V and J ends lost 4 bases and 3 bases respectively, with 15 bases between them. Germline values: CDR1 GTSNPN, CDR2 SVGIG (reference sequence). The CDR3 spans 14 residues. This CDR3 reads CAWILTRGDTEAFF. CDR3 bases: TGTGCCTGGATCCTGACCCGAGGGGACACTGAAGCTTTCTTT.

In this sample, this clone is medium-sized (0.01 to 0.1%). This chain connects TRBV6-6 to TRBJ2-1, with TRBD2 matching 11 bases. This CDR3 is 16 amino acids long. Losses at the gene ends were 6 bases for V and 5 bases for J; bases not matched to a gene: 9. CDR1 and CDR2 from the germline V gene are MNHNY and SVGAGI (reference sequence). CDR3 sequence: CASRLTGTSGNNEQFF. CDR3 nucleotides: TGTGCCAGCAGATTAACCGGGACTAGCGGAAACAATGAGCAGTTCTTC.

The chain uses TRBV5-1 and TRBJ2-1, with TRBD2 matching over 8 bases. CDR1 is SGHRS, CDR2 YFSETQ, per germline. CDR3 length: 16 amino acids. V trimming: 2 bases; J trimming: 6 bases; junction bases outside the gene matches: 10. CDR3 in amino acids: CASSFSPGGSSNEQFF. The CDR3 DNA follows: TGCGCCAGCAGCTTTTCCCCGGGAGGGTCATCCAATGAGCAGTTCTTC.

V is TRBV4-1 and J is TRBJ2-7; the match to TRBD2 covers 8 bases. CDR3 length equals 14 residues. Germline V gene lookup returns CDR1 MGHRA and CDR2 YSYEKL. V shed 1 base and J 4 bases; nucleotides not matched to a gene: 3. CDR3 residues: CASSQVGGRYEQYF. DNA for the CDR3: TGCGCCAGCAGCCAAGTAGGCGGGAGGTACGAGCAGTACTTC.

The CDR3 nucleotides are TGTGCCAGCAGCCAAGATTCCCCTGCCGGGACAGGGTATGAAAAACTGTTTTTT. This sequence encodes CASSQDSPAGTGYEKLFF. V gene TRBV14 combines with J gene TRBJ1-4; 9 bases are a match to TRBD1. J lost 6 bases, V lost 0 bases, and 11 bases had no gene match. The V gene's germline CDR1 is SGHDN and CDR2 FVKESK. The CDR3 has 18 residues.

As regards this clone: At one end, the junction sequence differs from germline, possibly due to a read error. Other DNA sequences in the sample encode the same CDR3. The chain is built from TRBV13 and TRBJ1-3, with unresolved D. The CDR3 is 13 residues long. Germline V gives CDR1 PRHDT, CDR2 FYEKMQ (reference sequence). CDR3 region: CASSLRGGNTIYF. The CDR3 bases are TGCGCCAGCAGCTTGCGGGGTGGAAACACCATATATTTT.

The chain is built from TRBV18 and TRBJ1-5; unclear D gene. The germline V gene has CDR1 KGHSH and CDR2 LQKENI. The CDR3 is made up of 12 amino acids. Trimming left V 4 bases short and J 6 bases short, with 7 bases between. In DNA, the CDR3 is TGTGCCAGCTCACTCCAGGCTCAGCCCCAGCATTTT. This encodes CASSLQAQPQHF.

V is TRBV7-8 and J is TRBJ1-4; 7 bases map to TRBD1. J gave up 7 bases and V 4 bases, and 6 bases lay outside the gene matches. The CDR3 is 14 residues long. Germline CDR1 SGHVS, CDR2 FQNEAQ. DNA for the CDR3: TGTGCCAGCAGCTCTAGCAGGGGGGGTGAAAAACTGTTTTTT. It codes for CASSSSRGGEKLFF.